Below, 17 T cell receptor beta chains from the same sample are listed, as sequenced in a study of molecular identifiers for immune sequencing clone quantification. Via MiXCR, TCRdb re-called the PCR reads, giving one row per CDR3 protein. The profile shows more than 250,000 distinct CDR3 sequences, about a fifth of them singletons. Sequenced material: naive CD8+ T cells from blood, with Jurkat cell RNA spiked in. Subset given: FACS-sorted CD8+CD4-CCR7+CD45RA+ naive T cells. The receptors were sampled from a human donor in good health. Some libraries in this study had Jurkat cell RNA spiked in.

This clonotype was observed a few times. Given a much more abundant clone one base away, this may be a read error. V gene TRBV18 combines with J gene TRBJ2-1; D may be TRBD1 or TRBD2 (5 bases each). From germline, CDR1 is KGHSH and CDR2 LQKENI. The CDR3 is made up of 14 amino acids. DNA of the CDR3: TGTGCCAGCCCACCCCGGGACCGAAGCAATGAGCAGTTCTTC. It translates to CASPPRDRSNEQFF.

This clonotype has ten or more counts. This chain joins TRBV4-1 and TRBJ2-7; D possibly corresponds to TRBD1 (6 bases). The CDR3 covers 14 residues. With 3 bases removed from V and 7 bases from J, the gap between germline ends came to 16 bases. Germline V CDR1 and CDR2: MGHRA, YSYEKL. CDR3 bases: TGCGCCAGCAGCCACAGACAGGTAGGGGGTGAGCAGTACTTC. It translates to CASSHRQVGGEQYF.

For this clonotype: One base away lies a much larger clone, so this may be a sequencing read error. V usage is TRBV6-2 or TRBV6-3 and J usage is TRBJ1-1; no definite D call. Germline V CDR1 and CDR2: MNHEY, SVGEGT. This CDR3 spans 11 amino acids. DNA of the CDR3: TGTGCCAGCAAGGAGAACACTGAAGCTCTCTTT. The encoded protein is CASKENTEALF.

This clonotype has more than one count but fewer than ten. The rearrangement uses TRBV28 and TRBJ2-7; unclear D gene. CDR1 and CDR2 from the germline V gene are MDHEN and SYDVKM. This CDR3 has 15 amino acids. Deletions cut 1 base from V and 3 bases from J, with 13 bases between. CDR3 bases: TGTGCCAGCAGTTTATACTCGGTTCCCGGCTACGAGCAGTACTTC. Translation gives CASSLYSVPGYEQYF.

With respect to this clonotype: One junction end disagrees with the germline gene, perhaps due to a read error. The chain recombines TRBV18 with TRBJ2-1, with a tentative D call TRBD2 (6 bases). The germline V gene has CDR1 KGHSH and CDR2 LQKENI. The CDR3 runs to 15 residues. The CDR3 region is CASSPGYGGVGEQSF. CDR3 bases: TGTGCCAGCTCACCCGGGTATGGCGGGGTGGGTGAGCAGTCCTTC.

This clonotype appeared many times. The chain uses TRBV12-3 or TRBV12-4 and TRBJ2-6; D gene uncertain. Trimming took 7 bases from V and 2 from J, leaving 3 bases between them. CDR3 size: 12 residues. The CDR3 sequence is CASTAGANVLTF. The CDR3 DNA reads TGTGCCAGCACTGCTGGGGCCAACGTCCTGACTTTC.

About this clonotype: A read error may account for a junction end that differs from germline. The CDR3, as DNA: TGTGCCAGCTGCCAAGTATCAGCGGAGCCCCAAGAGACCCAGTACTTC. It encodes CASCQVSAEPQETQYF. V and J are TRBV3-1 and TRBJ2-5; D might be TRBD2 (5 bases). Looked up from germline, CDR1 is LGHDT and CDR2 is YNNKEL (reference sequence). The CDR3 is 16 amino acids.

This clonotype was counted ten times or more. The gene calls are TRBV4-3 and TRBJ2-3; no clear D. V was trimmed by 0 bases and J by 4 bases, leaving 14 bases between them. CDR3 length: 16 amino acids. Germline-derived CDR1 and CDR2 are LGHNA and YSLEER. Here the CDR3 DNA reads TGCGCCAGCAGCCAAGATGGCGGTAGGCGACCAGATACGCAGTATTTT. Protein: CASSQDGGRRPDTQYF.

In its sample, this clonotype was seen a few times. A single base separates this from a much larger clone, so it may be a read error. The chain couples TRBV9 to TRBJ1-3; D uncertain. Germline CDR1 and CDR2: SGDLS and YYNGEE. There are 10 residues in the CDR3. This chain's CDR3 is CASSGNTVYF. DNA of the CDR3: TGTGCCAGCAGCGGAAACACCGTATATTTT.

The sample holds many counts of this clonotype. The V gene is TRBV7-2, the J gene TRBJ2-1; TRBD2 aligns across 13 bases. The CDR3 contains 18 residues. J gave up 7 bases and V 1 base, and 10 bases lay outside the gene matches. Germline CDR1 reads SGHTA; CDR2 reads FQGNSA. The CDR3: CASSLVATSGGARNEQFF. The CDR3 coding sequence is TGTGCCAGCAGCTTAGTCGCCACTAGCGGGGGGGCCAGGAATGAGCAGTTCTTC.

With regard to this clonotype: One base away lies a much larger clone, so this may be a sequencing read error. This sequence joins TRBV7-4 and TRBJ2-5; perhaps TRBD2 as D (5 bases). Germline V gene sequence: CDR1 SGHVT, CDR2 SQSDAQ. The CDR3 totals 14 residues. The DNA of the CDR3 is TGTGCCAGCAGCTTATTAGCGACCCAAGAGACCCAGTGCTTC. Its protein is CASSLLATQETQCF.

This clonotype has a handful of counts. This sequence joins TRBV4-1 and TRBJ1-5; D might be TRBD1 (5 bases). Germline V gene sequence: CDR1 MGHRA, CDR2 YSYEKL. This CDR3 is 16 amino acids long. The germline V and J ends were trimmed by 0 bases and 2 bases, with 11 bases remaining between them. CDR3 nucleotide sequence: TGCGCCAGCAGCCAAGAGTGGCCCAGGGGCAATCAGCCCCAGCATTTT. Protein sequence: CASSQEWPRGNQPQHF.

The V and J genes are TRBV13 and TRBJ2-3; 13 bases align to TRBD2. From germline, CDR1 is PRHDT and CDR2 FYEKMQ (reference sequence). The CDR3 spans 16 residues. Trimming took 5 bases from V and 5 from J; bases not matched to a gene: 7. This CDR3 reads CASSTRGLAGIDTQYF. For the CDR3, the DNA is TGTGCCAGCAGCACCCGGGGACTAGCGGGGATAGATACGCAGTATTTT.

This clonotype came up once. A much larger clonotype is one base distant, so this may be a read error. The CDR3 DNA reads TGTGCCAGCAGCTTAGAGCAAGTGGCGCCCAAAACCATTCAGTACTTC. Its protein is CASSLEQVAPKTIQYF. The rearrangement joins TRBV7-9 to TRBJ2-4; D not resolved. Germline V CDR1 and CDR2: SEHNR, FQNEAQ (reference sequence). The CDR3 runs to 16 residues.

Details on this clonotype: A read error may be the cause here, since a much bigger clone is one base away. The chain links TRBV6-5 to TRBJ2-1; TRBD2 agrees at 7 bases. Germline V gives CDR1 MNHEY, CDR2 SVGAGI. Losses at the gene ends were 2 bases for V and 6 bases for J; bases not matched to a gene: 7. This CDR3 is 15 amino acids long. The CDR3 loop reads CASSYDGGDLNEQFF. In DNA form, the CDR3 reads TGTGCCAGCAGTTACGATGGGGGGGACCTCAATGAGCAGTTCTTC.

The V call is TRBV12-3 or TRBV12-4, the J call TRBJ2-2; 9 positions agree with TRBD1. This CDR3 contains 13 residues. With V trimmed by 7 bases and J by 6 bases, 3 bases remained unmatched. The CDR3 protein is CASNGQGSGELFF. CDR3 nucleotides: TGTGCCAGCAACGGACAGGGGTCCGGGGAGCTGTTTTTT.

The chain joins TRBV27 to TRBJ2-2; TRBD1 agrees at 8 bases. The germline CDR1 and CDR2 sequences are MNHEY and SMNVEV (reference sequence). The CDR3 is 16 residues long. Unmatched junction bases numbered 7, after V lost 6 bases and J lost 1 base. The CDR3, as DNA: TGTGCCAGCAGCCTGACAGGGGCTAGGAACACCGGGGAGCTGTTTTTT. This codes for CASSLTGARNTGELFF.